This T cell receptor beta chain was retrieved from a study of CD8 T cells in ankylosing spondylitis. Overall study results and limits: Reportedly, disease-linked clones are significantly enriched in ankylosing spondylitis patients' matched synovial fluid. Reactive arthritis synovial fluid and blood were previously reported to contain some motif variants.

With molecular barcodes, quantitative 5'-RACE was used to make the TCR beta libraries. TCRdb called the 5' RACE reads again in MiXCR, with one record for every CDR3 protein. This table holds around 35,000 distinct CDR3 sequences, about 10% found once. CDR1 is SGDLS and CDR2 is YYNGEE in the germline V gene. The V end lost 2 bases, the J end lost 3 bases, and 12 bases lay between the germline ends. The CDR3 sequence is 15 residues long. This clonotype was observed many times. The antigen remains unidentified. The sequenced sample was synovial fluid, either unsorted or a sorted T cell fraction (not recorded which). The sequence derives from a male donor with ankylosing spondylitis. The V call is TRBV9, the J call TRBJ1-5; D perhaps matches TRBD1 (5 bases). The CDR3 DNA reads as TGTGCCAGCAGCGTCGGGGCAGGTAACAATCAGCCCCAGCATTTT. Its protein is CASSVGAGNNQPQHF.